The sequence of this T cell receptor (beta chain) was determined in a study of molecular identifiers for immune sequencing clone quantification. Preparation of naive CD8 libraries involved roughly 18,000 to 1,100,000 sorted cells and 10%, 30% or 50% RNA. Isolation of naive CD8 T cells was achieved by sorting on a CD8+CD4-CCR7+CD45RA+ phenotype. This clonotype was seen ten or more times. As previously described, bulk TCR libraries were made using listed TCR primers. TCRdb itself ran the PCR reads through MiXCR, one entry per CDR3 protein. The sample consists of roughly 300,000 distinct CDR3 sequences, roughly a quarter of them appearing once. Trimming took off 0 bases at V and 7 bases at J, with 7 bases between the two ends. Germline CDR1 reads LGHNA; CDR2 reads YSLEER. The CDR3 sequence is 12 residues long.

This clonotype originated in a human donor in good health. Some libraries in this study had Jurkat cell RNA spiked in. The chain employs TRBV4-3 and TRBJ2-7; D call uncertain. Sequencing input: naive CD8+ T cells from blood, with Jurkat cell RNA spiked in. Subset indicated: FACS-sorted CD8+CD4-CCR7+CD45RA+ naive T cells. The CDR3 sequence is CASSQDLGEQYF. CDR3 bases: TGCGCCAGCAGCCAAGATCTAGGGGAGCAGTACTTC.